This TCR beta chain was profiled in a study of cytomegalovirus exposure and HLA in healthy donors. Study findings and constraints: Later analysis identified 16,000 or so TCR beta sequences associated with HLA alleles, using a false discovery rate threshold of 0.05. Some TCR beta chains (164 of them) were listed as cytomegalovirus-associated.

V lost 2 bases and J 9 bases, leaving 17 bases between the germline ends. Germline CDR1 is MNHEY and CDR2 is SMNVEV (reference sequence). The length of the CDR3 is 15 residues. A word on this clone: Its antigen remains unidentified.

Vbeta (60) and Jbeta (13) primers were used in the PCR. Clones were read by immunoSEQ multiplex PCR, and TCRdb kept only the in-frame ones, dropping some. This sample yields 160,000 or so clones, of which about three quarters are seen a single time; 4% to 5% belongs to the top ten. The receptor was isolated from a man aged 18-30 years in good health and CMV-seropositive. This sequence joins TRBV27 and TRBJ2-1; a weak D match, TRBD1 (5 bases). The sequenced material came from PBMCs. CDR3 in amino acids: CASSLDQGTLGEQFF. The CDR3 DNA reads TGTGCCAGCAGTTTAGACCAGGGTACGCTGGGTGAGCAGTTCTTC.